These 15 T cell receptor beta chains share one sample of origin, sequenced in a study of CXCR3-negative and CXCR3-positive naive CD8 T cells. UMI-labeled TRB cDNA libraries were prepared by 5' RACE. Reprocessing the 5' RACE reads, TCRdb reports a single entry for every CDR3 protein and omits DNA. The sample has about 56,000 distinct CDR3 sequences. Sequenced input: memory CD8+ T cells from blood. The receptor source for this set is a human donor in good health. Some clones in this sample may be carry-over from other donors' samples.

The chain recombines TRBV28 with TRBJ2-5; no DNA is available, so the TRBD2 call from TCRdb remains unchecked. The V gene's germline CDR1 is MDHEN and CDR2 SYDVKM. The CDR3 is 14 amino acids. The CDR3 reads CASSPLGLQETQYF.

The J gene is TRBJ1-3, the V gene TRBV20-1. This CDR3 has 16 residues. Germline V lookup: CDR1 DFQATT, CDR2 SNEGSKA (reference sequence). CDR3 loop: CSARDRTARLGNTIYF.

CDR3 loop: CASSQDWTLNYGYTF. The chain recombines TRBV4-2 with TRBJ1-2; without DNA, the TCRdb call of TRBD1 cannot be checked. The CDR3 is 15 amino acids. The germline CDR1 and CDR2 sequences are LGHNA and YNFKEQ.

CDR3 loop: CSVLAGEYEQYF. The J gene is TRBJ2-7, the V gene TRBV29-1; TCRdb designates TRBD2, a call that cannot be tested without DNA. Germline V gives CDR1 SQVTM, CDR2 ANQGSEA. The CDR3 covers 12 residues.

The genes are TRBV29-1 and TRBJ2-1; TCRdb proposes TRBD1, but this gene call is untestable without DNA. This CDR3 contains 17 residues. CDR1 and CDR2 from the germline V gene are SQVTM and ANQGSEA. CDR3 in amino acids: CSVEDLVGGRGDNEQFF.

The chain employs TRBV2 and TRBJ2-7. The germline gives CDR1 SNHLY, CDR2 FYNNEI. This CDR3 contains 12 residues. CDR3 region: CASRGTAFEQYF.

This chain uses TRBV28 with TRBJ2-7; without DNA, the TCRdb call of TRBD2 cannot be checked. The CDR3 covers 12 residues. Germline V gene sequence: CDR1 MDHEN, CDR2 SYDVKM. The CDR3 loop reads CASSPWENEQYF.

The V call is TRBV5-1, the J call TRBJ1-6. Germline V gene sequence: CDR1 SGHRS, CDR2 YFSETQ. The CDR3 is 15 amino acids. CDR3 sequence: CASSLEIDGDSPLHF.

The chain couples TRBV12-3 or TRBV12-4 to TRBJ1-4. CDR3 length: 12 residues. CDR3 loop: CASSSTGPVLFF.

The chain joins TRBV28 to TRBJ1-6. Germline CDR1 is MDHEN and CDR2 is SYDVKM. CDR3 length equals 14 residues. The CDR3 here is CASSLAAENSPLHF. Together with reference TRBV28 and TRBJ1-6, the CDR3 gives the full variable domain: DVKVTQSSRYLVKRTGEKVFLECVQDMDHENMFWYRQDPGLGLRLIYFSYDVKMKEKGDIPEGYSVSREKKERFSLILESASTNQTSMYLCASSLAAENSPLHFGNGTRLTVT.

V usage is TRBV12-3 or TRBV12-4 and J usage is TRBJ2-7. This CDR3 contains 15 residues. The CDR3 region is CASSLERGDSYEQYF.

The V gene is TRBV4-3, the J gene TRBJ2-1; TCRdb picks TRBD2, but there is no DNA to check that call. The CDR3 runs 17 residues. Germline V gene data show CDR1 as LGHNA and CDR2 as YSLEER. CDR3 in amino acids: CASSQGGTSGSLDEQFF.

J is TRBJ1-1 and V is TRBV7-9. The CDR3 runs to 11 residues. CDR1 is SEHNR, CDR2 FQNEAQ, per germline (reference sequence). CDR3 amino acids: CASSEETEAFF.

The CDR3 sequence is CSASPYGDRGYEQYF. This chain connects TRBV20-1 to TRBJ2-7; TCRdb outputs TRBD1, but without DNA this stays unchecked. The germline gives CDR1 DFQATT, CDR2 SNEGSKA (reference sequence). The CDR3 is made up of 15 amino acids.

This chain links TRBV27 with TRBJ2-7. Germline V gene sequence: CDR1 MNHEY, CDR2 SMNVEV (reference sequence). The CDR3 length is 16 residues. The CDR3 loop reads CASSLSPDRSSYEQYF.